This T cell receptor beta chain was recorded in a study of molecular identifiers for immune sequencing clone quantification. Germline CDR1 GTSNPN, CDR2 SVGIG (reference sequence). The CDR3 runs to 10 residues. The study, taken as a whole, reports: Investigators reportedly could detect spiked Jurkat TCR RNA from one cell among approximately 930,000 naive cells. Beyond 20 RNA copies, clones held over 97% of effector molecules, compared with under 1% in naive cells.

As to this clonotype: Its antigen is not known. A read error may account for a junction end that differs from germline.

Previously described methods and listed TCR primers produced bulk TCR libraries. Each CDR3 protein is one row after TCRdb ran MiXCR on the PCR reads. The table has over 300,000 distinct CDR3 sequences, about a quarter seen once. The chain links TRBV30 to TRBJ1-2; D remains unclear. Sequencing input: naive CD8+ T cells from blood, with Jurkat cell RNA spiked in. This sample's subset: FACS-sorted CD8+CD4-CCR7+CD45RA+ naive T cells. This TCR derives from a human donor in good health. Some libraries in this study had Jurkat cell RNA spiked in. CDR3 protein: CACPGPDPFF. The DNA for the CDR3 is TGTGCCTGCCCAGGTCCGGATCCGTTCTTC.